One T cell receptor (beta chain) is described in this entry. TCRdb's copy holds only in-frame clones and misses some; the assay was immunoSEQ multiplex PCR. The sample shows around 270,000 clones, roughly 88% of them seen only once. The sample originates from a study of blood T cell repertoires in COVID-19. Deletions cut 6 bases from V and 2 bases from J, with 14 bases between. CDR3 length equals 16 residues. Germline V CDR1 and CDR2: MGHDK, SYGVNS. This clonotype originated in a young woman who had recovered from COVID-19. The V gene is TRBV25-1, the J gene TRBJ2-6, with a possible D match to TRBD1 (6 bases). The specimen sequenced was PBMCs or T cells enriched from blood (not recorded which). The CDR3 nucleotides are TGTGCCAGCAGCCTCTATACAGGGACTGGGGCCAACGTCCTGACTTTC. It encodes CASSLYTGTGANVLTF.